The rows below give T cell receptor beta chains drawn from one sample of a study of T cell changes during pregnancy in multiple sclerosis. Profiled with immunoSEQ multiplex PCR; TCRdb holds only in-frame clones, not every one. The sample gives tens of thousands of clones, 93% of which show up once; roughly 2.5% is in the top ten. The starting material was peripheral blood, obtained in the second trimester of pregnancy. The origin of the receptors is a female donor with multiple sclerosis, enrolled in a pregnancy study. Each CDR3 is given with its conserved first and last residue. The order of the fields is clone size, D gene, J gene, V gene, CDR3 DNA, CDR3 protein. A D gene is named only where the DNA matches it firmly. The size entry is marked missing in some rows and otherwise reads once, few, many or a size class.

- - TRBJ1-2 TRBV5-1 TGCGCCAGCAGCTCGGACAGATTGAACTATGGCTACACCTTC CASSSDRLNYGYTF
- - TRBJ1-1 TRBV6-5 TGTGCCAGCACGGCGGGGGGTAACACTGAAGCTTTCTTT CASTAGGNTEAFF
- TRBD1 TRBJ2-7 TRBV6-5 TGTGCCAGCAGTGGGACAGGGCAAGGAGAGCAGTACTTC CASSGTGQGEQYF
- TRBD1 TRBJ1-1 TRBV13 TGTGCCAGCAGCTTAGAACAGGGGGACACTGAAGCTTTCTTT CASSLEQGDTEAFF
once - TRBJ1-4 TRBV5-4 TGTGCCAGCCAGCGGGCAACTAATGAAAAACTGTTTTTT CASQRATNEKLFF
- - TRBJ2-5 TRBV2 TGTGCCAGCAGTGAATGGGGCGCAGGCGAGACCCAGTACTTC CASSEWGAGETQYF
once TRBD1 TRBJ1-6 TRBV7-9 TGTGCCAGCAGCGCAACGGACAGGGGAAGGGGGTCACCCCTCCACTTT CASSATDRGRGSPLHF
- - TRBJ1-1 TRBV29-1 TGCAGCGTTGAAAAGCAGGGACTTGAAGCTTTCTTT CSVEKQGLEAFF
- - TRBJ1-1 TRBV9 TGTGCCAGCAGCGTTGACAGTTACACTGAAGCTTTCTTT CASSVDSYTEAFF
- - TRBJ2-3 TRBV5-4 TGTGCCAGCAGCTTGGGGAGCGGTAGCACAGATACGCAGTATTTT CASSLGSGSTDTQYF
- - TRBJ2-3 TRBV11-2 TGTGCCAGCAGCTTAGATAGGGAGTTCACAGATACGCAGTATTTT CASSLDREFTDTQYF
- - TRBJ2-5 TRBV13 TGTGCCAGCAGCTTAGCACTGGAAGAGACCCAGTACTTC CASSLALEETQYF
few - TRBJ1-3 TRBV13 TGTGCCAGCAGCTTAAGTAGAGTCCCCGGAAACACCATATATTTT CASSLSRVPGNTIYF
- - TRBJ2-7 TRBV25-1 TGTGCCAGCAGTCAGGACAGTTTCTCCTACGAGCAGTACTTC CASSQDSFSYEQYF
- TRBD2 TRBJ2-7 TRBV15 TGTGCCACCAGCATAGCGGGGGGGTCTACTTCCTACGAGCAGTACTTC CATSIAGGSTSYEQYF
- - TRBJ2-6 TRBV11-2 TGTGCCAGCAGCTTGAGCCCAACTGGGGCCAACGTCCTGACTTTC CASSLSPTGANVLTF
- TRBD2 TRBJ2-1 TRBV18 TGTGCCAGCTCACCCGGACTAGCGCTACGCTCCTACAATGAGCAGTTCTTC CASSPGLALRSYNEQFF
once TRBD1 TRBJ2-6 TRBV6-6 TGTGCCAGCTACTTACAGGGGGCCTCTGGGGCCAACGTCCTGACTTTC CASYLQGASGANVLTF
once - TRBJ1-1 TRBV9 TGTGCCAGCAGCGTAGCCACAGGGAGCACTGAAGCTTTCTTT CASSVATGSTEAFF
- - TRBJ1-5 TRBV19 TGTGCCAGTAGTATGGTTTGGGACTACAGGGTACGTTCCGGCAATCAGCCCCAGCATTTT CASSMVWDYRVRSGNQPQHF
- TRBD1 TRBJ1-6 TRBV5-1 TGCGCCAGCAGCACTGGACAGGGGCCCAATTCACCCCTCCACTTT CASSTGQGPNSPLHF
- TRBD1 TRBJ2-3 TRBV5-1 TGCGCCAGCCTGGACAGGGGCACAGATACGCAGTATTTT CASLDRGTDTQYF
- TRBD2 TRBJ2-5 TRBV4-2 TGTGCCAGCAGCCAAGATACGGGACTAGCAAGGGCCCAGTACTTC CASSQDTGLARAQYF
- TRBD1 TRBJ1-1 TRBV2 TGTGCCAGCAGTTTAGACAGGGGGTTTGAAGCTTTCTTT CASSLDRGFEAFF
once - TRBJ1-1 TRBV2 TGTGCCAGCAGCTACTGGAACACTGAAGCTTTCTTT CASSYWNTEAFF
- TRBD2 TRBJ2-3 TRBV6-5 TGTGCCAGCAACGAACGTAGCGGGGGGCCAGATACGCAGTATTTT CASNERSGGPDTQYF
- TRBD2 TRBJ2-2 TRBV7-8 TGTGCCAGCAGCTTAGTGGTAGCGGGGTCCGGGGAGCTGTTTTTT CASSLVVAGSGELFF
- TRBD2 TRBJ2-3 TRBV29-1 TGCAGCGTTGATACGTCTAGCGGGATGAGCACAGATACGCAGTATTTT CSVDTSSGMSTDTQYF
- TRBD2 TRBJ2-5 TRBV11-1 TGTGCCAGCAGCCCGTTCCGCAGACTAGCGGGGGAAGAGACCCAGTACTTC CASSPFRRLAGEETQYF
- - TRBJ1-4 TRBV7-3 TGTGCCAGCAGCTTGAACAAGAGACAGGCAACTAATGAAAAACTGTTTTTT CASSLNKRQATNEKLFF
- TRBD1 TRBJ2-1 TRBV5-4 TGTGCCAGCAGCTGGGACAGGGTGCGCAATGAGCAGTTCTTC CASSWDRVRNEQFF
- - TRBJ2-2 TRBV19 TGTGCCAGTTCTCCTAGTACCGGGGAGCTGTTTTTT CASSPSTGELFF
once - TRBJ2-6 TRBV2 TGTGCCAGCAGCGAAACCAGAGGCAGTTCTGGGGCCAACGTCCTGACTTTC CASSETRGSSGANVLTF
- - TRBJ2-7 TRBV7-9 TGTGCCAGCAGCTTAGCCAGGGTTAGCTCCTACGAGCAGTACTTC CASSLARVSSYEQYF
- - TRBJ1-2 TRBV9 TGTGCCAGCAGCCCAGGGGTGGGGGGGACGGAGGCTGACTATGGCTACACCTTC CASSPGVGGTEADYGYTF
- - TRBJ2-7 TRBV29-1 TGCAGCGCCCCAGGGGTGAGGGGCGAGCAGTACTTC CSAPGVRGEQYF
many TRBD1 TRBJ1-2 TRBV5-1 TGCGCCAGCAGCTTTACAGGGGGCTGGGGCTACACCTTC CASSFTGGWGYTF
- - TRBJ2-5 TRBV29-1 TGCAGCGTTGGACACAGTTACCAAGAGACCCAGTACTTC CSVGHSYQETQYF
- - TRBJ2-1 TRBV12-5 TGTGCTAGTGGTTTGAGGGAGGAGCAGTTCTTC CASGLREEQFF
- - TRBJ2-2 TRBV2 TGTGCCAGCAGTCAGGACACCACCGGGGAGCTGTTTTTT CASSQDTTGELFF
- - TRBJ2-5 TRBV2 TGTGCCAGCTTTCCAGGAGGGCTTTCGGAGACCCAGTACTTC CASFPGGLSETQYF
- - TRBJ1-2 TRBV7-2 TGTGCCAGCAGCTTAGACCGTTTTTCAGGGGTGGGTGGCTACACCTTC CASSLDRFSGVGGYTF
- TRBD1 TRBJ1-2 TRBV30 TGTGCCTGGAAGAAGGACAGGGTCGACTACACCTTC CAWKKDRVDYTF
- - TRBJ1-2 TRBV5-6 TGTGCCAGCAGCTTGGCCACAGGATCTAACTATGGCTACACCTTC CASSLATGSNYGYTF
- TRBD1 TRBJ1-1 TRBV25-1 TGTGCCAGCAGTGAACTGATAGGGGGCGAAACTGAAGCTTTCTTT CASSELIGGETEAFF
- TRBD1 TRBJ1-1 TRBV30 TGTGCCTGGAGTGAAAGACAGGGCACTGAAGCTTTCTTT CAWSERQGTEAFF
- - TRBJ2-7 TRBV10-3 TGTGCCATCAGCCGGGACTACGGGGGCGGGCAGTACTTC CAISRDYGGGQYF
- - TRBJ1-5 TRBV6-1 TGTGCCAGCCGAGGTGGCAATCAGCCCCAGCATTTT CASRGGNQPQHF
- TRBD2 TRBJ2-7 TRBV9 TGTGCCAGCAGCGTAGCCCCTGCGGGGGGAAACGAGCAGTACTTC CASSVAPAGGNEQYF
- - TRBJ1-5 TRBV2 TGTGCCAGCAGTGTTGCTTGGGGCCGGGCCAATCAGCCCCAGCATTTT CASSVAWGRANQPQHF